This entry describes one T cell receptor (beta chain). Its antigen is still unknown. At one boundary the junction diverges from the germline segment, which might be a read error. In germline, CDR1 is SGHTA, CDR2 FQGNSA. This CDR3 region has 16 residues. The data were obtained in a study of T cells in Graves' hyperthyroidism and ophthalmopathy. Study observations and caveats: A model built on 13 V-J features separated ophthalmopathy from stable hyperthyroidism.

Researchers took RNA transcripts and amplified the TCR beta CDR3 regions from them. With the HTBI primer set, the TCR CDR3 went through a first round of RT-PCR. From the multiplex PCR reads, TCRdb called clonotypes with MiXCR, one entry per CDR3 protein. The sample has about 610,000 distinct CDR3 sequences, 46% seen once. The specimen was peripheral blood or thyroid tissue (not recorded which). The TCR comes from a woman between 18 and 30 years old with Graves' hyperthyroidism. This rearrangement joins TRBV7-2 to TRBJ2-7, with D maybe TRBD2 (5 bases). CDR3 coding DNA: TGTGCCAGCAGCTTAGATATCGGAAGTGTTACCGGGGAGCTGTACTTC. Amino acids: CASSLDIGSVTGELYF.